This passage covers 22 T cell receptor beta chains from one sample sequenced in a study of T cell clones after liver transplantation. Assay: immunoSEQ multiplex PCR; the TCRdb copy retains only in-frame clones and omits some. The sample records roughly 100,000 clones, under 90% being singletons. The specimen was CD4+ T cells from blood, collected 47 months after liver transplant. The receptors were sampled from a human patient who received a liver transplant. A share of the T cells may be of graft donor origin.

The table lists this clone with a count of one. The V call is TRBV7-9, the J call TRBJ2-7, with D hard to call. Deletions cut 5 bases from V and 3 bases from J, with 11 bases between. Germline assignment: CDR1 SEHNR and CDR2 FQNEAQ (reference sequence). The CDR3 has 13 residues. In DNA, the CDR3 is TGTGCCAGCAGCCCTCCGGCCCTCTACGAGCAGTACTTC. It codes for CASSPPALYEQYF.

This clone was seen a handful of times. V and J are TRBV5-3 and TRBJ2-7; the match to TRBD2 covers 11 bases. TRBV5-3 is reported as an ORF; its role is uncertain. CDR3 size: 18 residues. Trimming at V came to 2 bases and at J to 5 bases, leaving 15 bases not matched to a gene. The CDR3, as DNA: TGTGCCAGAAGCTTCCCAGGGACTAGCGGTCTAGGGGGGGACGAGCAGTACTTC. It translates to CARSFPGTSGLGGDEQYF.

CDR3: CASSLGQGQGTIYF. The CDR3 DNA reads as TGCGCCAGCAGCTTGGGACAGGGGCAGGGCACCATATATTTT. The chain links TRBV5-1 to TRBJ1-3; 8 bases align to TRBD1. The CDR3 is 14 amino acids. Germline assignment: CDR1 SGHRS and CDR2 YFSETQ. V gave up 0 bases and J gave up 9 bases; unmatched junction bases: 5.

V is TRBV7-8 and J is TRBJ2-3; 13 bases fit TRBD2. V shed 0 bases, J shed 8 bases, and the junction held 11 bases outside the gene matches. This CDR3 is built from 18 residues. CDR1 SGHVS and CDR2 FQNEAQ come from the germline V gene. The CDR3 sequence is CASSLAGRTSGSWATQYF. The CDR3 coding sequence is TGTGCCAGCAGCTTAGCGGGGAGGACTAGCGGGAGTTGGGCTACGCAGTATTTT. Supplemented by reference TRBV7-8 and TRBJ2-3, the full variable domain reads GAGVSQSPRYKVAKRGQDVALRCDPISGHVSLFWYQQALGQGPEFLTYFQNEAQLDKSGLPSDRFFAERPEGSVSTLKIQRTQQEDSAVYLCASSLAGRTSGSWATQYFGPGTRLTVL.

V and J are TRBV19 and TRBJ2-3, with TRBD2 matching 9 bases. Looked up from germline, CDR1 is LNHDA and CDR2 is SQIVND (reference sequence). The CDR3 runs to 16 residues. J was trimmed by 5 bases and V by 6 bases; bases with no gene match: 12. The CDR3 bases are TGTGCCAGTAGCCTCGGGCTAGCGGGGACGGGAGATACGCAGTATTTT. Protein sequence: CASSLGLAGTGDTQYF.

The CDR3 loop is CASSYGTASSGNTIYF. CDR3 coding DNA: TGTGCCAGCAGTTATGGGACGGCCAGCTCTGGAAACACCATATATTTT. This chain uses TRBV13 with TRBJ1-3; weak D call: TRBD1 (5 bases). The CDR3 has 16 residues. Germline loops: CDR1 PRHDT, CDR2 FYEKMQ (reference sequence). V gave up 6 bases and J gave up 0 bases, with 15 bases separating them.

J is TRBJ2-7 and V is TRBV5-1, with D tentatively TRBD1 or TRBD2 (5 bases each). The CDR3 is made up of 14 amino acids. Between the trimmed V and J ends, which lost 6 bases and 2 bases, there was a span of 15 bases. Germline V gene lookup returns CDR1 SGHRS and CDR2 YFSETQ. Here the CDR3 DNA reads TGCGCCAGCATGAGGACCCTGGGGGCCTACGAGCAGTACTTC. Residues: CASMRTLGAYEQYF.

This sequence joins TRBV6-1 and TRBJ2-7; no firm D call. Germline V CDR1 and CDR2: MNHNS, SASEGT. V was clipped by 2 bases and J by 6 bases, with 5 bases between them. The CDR3 consists of 11 residues. The CDR3, as DNA: TGTGCCAGCAGTGAATGGGTCGAGCAGTACTTC. Protein: CASSEWVEQYF.

J is TRBJ2-5 and V is TRBV15; D is unresolved. Between the trimmed V and J ends, which lost 4 bases and 5 bases, there was a span of 11 bases. Germline values: CDR1 LNHNV, CDR2 YYDKDF (reference sequence). The CDR3 is 13 amino acids. This chain's CDR3 is CATSTLWAETQYF. The CDR3 bases are TGTGCCACCAGCACCCTTTGGGCGGAGACCCAGTACTTC.

The J gene is TRBJ2-7, the V gene TRBV27; a weak D match, TRBD1 (6 bases). This CDR3 contains 14 residues. Germline lookup yields CDR1 MNHEY and CDR2 SMNVEV (reference sequence). V was trimmed by 6 bases and J by 4 bases, leaving 16 bases between them. CDR3 loop: CASRQGIRGYEQYF. DNA of the CDR3: TGTGCCAGCAGGCAGGGGATTAGGGGGTACGAGCAGTACTTC.

The chain joins TRBV2 to TRBJ2-6; no clear D. Per the germline V gene, CDR1 is SNHLY and CDR2 is FYNNEI. There are 15 residues in the CDR3. V dropped 6 bases and J dropped 4 bases, with 13 bases sitting between them. The CDR3: CASSASGVGANVLTF. Written as DNA, the CDR3 is TGTGCCAGCAGCGCCTCTGGGGTAGGGGCCAACGTCCTGACTTTC.

The chain carries TRBV7-9 and TRBJ2-5; TRBD1 matches 8 bases. CDR3 size: 13 residues. Losses at the gene ends were 3 bases for V and 5 bases for J; bases not matched to a gene: 2. CDR1 is SEHNR, CDR2 FQNEAQ, per germline (reference sequence). For the CDR3, the DNA is TGTGCCAGCAGCTTCAGGGGGCCGGAGACCCAGTACTTC. As protein: CASSFRGPETQYF.

The chain recombines TRBV4-1 with TRBJ2-7; D is perhaps TRBD1 (6 bases). The CDR3 totals 14 residues. V was trimmed by 2 bases and J by 3 bases, leaving 11 bases between them. CDR1 is MGHRA and CDR2 is YSYEKL in the germline V gene. CDR3 in amino acids: CASSQSGQFYEQYF. The CDR3 region has the DNA TGCGCCAGCAGCCAAAGCGGACAGTTCTACGAGCAGTACTTC.

This chain uses TRBV5-1 with TRBJ1-1; D unclear. The CDR3 has 14 residues. The V end lost 4 bases, the J end lost 5 bases, and 15 bases lay between the germline ends. The germline V gene has CDR1 SGHRS and CDR2 YFSETQ. CDR3 amino acids: CASSPGISRTEAFF. CDR3 DNA: TGCGCCAGCAGCCCCGGGATCTCTAGGACTGAAGCTTTCTTT.

This chain links TRBV5-1 with TRBJ2-7; 7 nucleotides agree with TRBD2. Germline CDR1 and CDR2: SGHRS and YFSETQ. CDR3 size: 15 residues. V gave up 3 bases and J gave up 4 bases; unmatched junction bases: 10. The CDR3 sequence is CASSSPRAGEYEQYF. The CDR3 DNA is TGCGCCAGCAGCTCCCCACGCGCGGGAGAATACGAGCAGTACTTC.

The rearrangement joins TRBV4-2 to TRBJ1-1; D remains ambiguous. Trimming cost V 0 bases and J 3 bases, with 20 bases left between them. Germline CDR1 is LGHNA and CDR2 is YNFKEQ. This CDR3 has 18 residues. Here the CDR3 reads CASSQDIRVANTDTEAFF. CDR3 bases: TGTGCCAGCAGCCAAGACATTAGGGTGGCCAATACGGACACTGAAGCTTTCTTT.

The chain carries TRBV11-3 and TRBJ1-1; 7 nucleotides match TRBD1. Germline assignment: CDR1 SGHNT and CDR2 YENEEA. The CDR3 extends over 14 amino acids. The J segment lost 11 bases and the V segment lost 5 bases, leaving 14 bases of the junction unmatched. The CDR3 here is CASSLTGSAEGAFF. Written as DNA, the CDR3 is TGTGCCAGCAGCCTGACAGGGTCGGCCGAGGGGGCTTTCTTT.

The CDR3 region is CASSPTGTNQPQHF. In DNA, the CDR3 is TGTGCCAGCAGCCCGACAGGGACCAATCAGCCCCAGCATTTT. The V gene is TRBV6-6, the J gene TRBJ1-5, with TRBD1 matching over 7 bases. The junction had 5 bases not matched to a gene; V was cut back by 6 bases and J by 3 bases. The CDR3 covers 14 residues. The germline V gene encodes CDR1 MNHNY and CDR2 SVGAGI (reference sequence).

The chain uses TRBV14 and TRBJ2-7; TRBD2 matches 11 bases. The CDR3 totals 15 residues. In germline, CDR1 is SGHDN, CDR2 FVKESK. Losses at the gene ends were 5 bases for V and 0 bases for J; bases not matched to a gene: 3. This CDR3 is CASSYTSGSSYEQYF. The DNA for the CDR3 is TGTGCCAGCAGCTATACTAGCGGGAGCTCCTACGAGCAGTACTTC. The whole variable domain, remainder taken from reference TRBV14 and TRBJ2-7, is EAGVTQFPSHSVIEKGQTVTLRCDPISGHDNLYWYRRVMGKEIKFLLHFVKESKQDESGMPNNRFLAERTGGTYSTLKVQPAELEDSGVYFCASSYTSGSSYEQYFGPGTRLTVT.

The chain employs TRBV5-5 and TRBJ2-5; a possible D gene is TRBD1 (5 bases). Per the germline V gene, CDR1 is SGHKS and CDR2 is YYEKEE (reference sequence). The V end lost 4 bases, the J end lost 4 bases, and 8 bases lay between the germline ends. CDR3 size: 12 residues. CDR3 bases: TGTGCCAGCAGCCTGGGGCTAGAGACCCAGTACTTC. It translates to CASSLGLETQYF. Variable domain in full (rest from reference TRBV5-5 and TRBJ2-5): DAGVTQSPTHLIKTRGQQVTLRCSPISGHKSVSWYQQVLGQGPQFIFQYYEKEERGRGNFPDRFSARQFPNYSSELNVNALLLGDSALYLCASSLGLETQYFGPGTRLLVL.

The genes are TRBV4-3 and TRBJ1-1; the match to TRBD1 covers 9 bases. The trim removed 1 base at V and 11 bases at J, leaving 5 bases unmatched. The length of the CDR3 is 13 residues. The germline gives CDR1 LGHNA, CDR2 YSLEER. This chain's CDR3 is CASSQGQQGAAFF. The CDR3 DNA is TGCGCCAGCAGCCAAGGTCAACAGGGGGCCGCTTTCTTT.

This clone was found once. The CDR3 DNA sequence: TGTGCCAGCAGCCTCAACTGGGGAACTGAAGCTTTCTTT. Amino acids: CASSLNWGTEAFF. The J gene is TRBJ1-1, the V gene TRBV9; no firm D call. Germline values: CDR1 SGDLS, CDR2 YYNGEE. This CDR3 region has 13 residues. V was clipped by 4 bases and J by 5 bases, with 12 bases between them.